This TCR beta chain stems from a study of OX40 agonist ivuxolimab in advanced cancers. Background on the study: Patients enrolled in dose escalation were diagnosed with hepatocellular carcinoma, melanoma, renal cell or head and neck cancer.

Study results and caveats: With doses of 0.1-3.0 mg/kg, partial responders showed among the lowest clonal expansion.

Enrollment shut out patients with autoimmune disease history or systemic immunosuppression. Repertoires were generated with immunoSEQ multiplex PCR, while TCRdb's copy carries only in-frame clones and drops some. Of almost 85,000 clones detected, 89% appear once; the ten largest clones hold less than 0.2%. This CDR3 has 16 amino acids. The junction had 12 bases not matched to a gene; V was cut back by 0 bases and J by 10 bases. Germline V CDR1 and CDR2: MNHNS, SASEGT. Concerning this clone itself: What it recognizes is unknown.

This sequence joins TRBV6-1 and TRBJ1-1; 9 bases are shared with TRBD1. The source is an adult with an advanced solid tumor such as melanoma, head and neck, liver or kidney cancer. The sample here was CD4+ or CD8+ T cells sorted from blood, taken in a trial of the OX40 agonist ivuxolimab. The CDR3 spells CASSEAAGTGRSGAFF. CDR3 DNA sequence: TGTGCCAGCAGTGAAGCGGCCGGGACAGGGAGAAGTGGAGCTTTCTTT.